Listed here is a single T cell receptor (beta chain). The target antigen is unknown. TCRdb keeps only in-frame clones here, not all; method: immunoSEQ multiplex PCR. This table has approximately 300,000 clones, just over 85% appearing once. Treatment in this sample: some 20 received Ad26.COV2.S at low or high dose, single or two shots; five or six received placebo; per-sample allocation not given. Each sample was drawn 63 days after the first injection (of vaccine or placebo). This CDR3 is built from 14 residues. V shed 7 bases and J shed 1 base, with 14 bases lying between them. Germline V CDR1 and CDR2: LGHDT, YNNKEL (reference sequence). The sample is drawn from a study of Ad26.COV2.S vaccination and SARS-CoV-2 variants. The study, taken as a whole, reports: Considerable breadth of spike-specific CD8+ and CD4+ T cell responses has reportedly been documented following vaccination.

Sequencing was performed on peripheral blood, taken in a trial of Ad26.COV2.S vaccine versus placebo. The receptor's source is a person between 18 and 60 years old who received the Ad26.COV2.S COVID-19 vaccine or a placebo. The rearrangement uses TRBV3-1 (or the pseudogene TRBV3-2) and TRBJ2-7; the D is unclear. The CDR3 bases are TGTGCCAGCACCGCCAAGCCGGTGTCCTACGAGCAGTACTTC. Its translation is CASTAKPVSYEQYF.